Shown below are 24 T cell receptor beta chains from a single sample sequenced in a study of T-cell memory formation after mild COVID-19. Via MiXCR, TCRdb re-called the 5' RACE reads, giving one row per CDR3 protein. The sample holds 150,000 or so distinct CDR3 sequences, roughly 14% seen once. The sequencing input was PBMCs or a T cell subset sorted from them (not recorded which). Receptors were obtained from an adult woman who had mild COVID-19 (a few samples of this study predate the infection). Cell type and time point are not known.

V is TRBV10-3 and J is TRBJ2-7; weak D call: TRBD1 (6 bases). V shed 3 bases and J shed 2 bases, with 14 bases lying between them. CDR1 ENHRY and CDR2 SYGVKD come from the germline V gene. The CDR3 totals 15 residues. This CDR3 is CAISEHIEGAYEQYF. Written as DNA, the CDR3 is TGTGCCATCAGTGAACATATTGAGGGGGCCTACGAGCAGTACTTC.

This clonotype was picked up a small number of times. The chain employs TRBV25-1 and TRBJ2-4; D gene unclear. The germline V gene has CDR1 MGHDK and CDR2 SYGVNS. This CDR3 comprises 12 residues. Trimming left V 4 bases short and J 6 bases short, with 7 bases between. The CDR3 region is CASSGAGNIQYF. CDR3 nucleotide sequence: TGTGCCAGCAGTGGGGCCGGAAACATTCAGTACTTC.

The gene calls are TRBV5-1 and TRBJ2-7; 14 positions agree with TRBD2. After removal of 3 bases from V and 3 bases from J, the junction contained 8 bases not matched to a gene. Germline CDR1 SGHRS, CDR2 YFSETQ. CDR3 size: 17 residues. The CDR3 nucleotides read TGCGCCAGCAGCTCCGTCCCGGGACTAGCGGGAGACTACGAGCAGTACTTC. Translating gives CASSSVPGLAGDYEQYF.

This chain joins TRBV29-1 and TRBJ1-2; possible D gene TRBD1, 6 bases. Germline CDR1 SQVTM, CDR2 ANQGSEA. Trimming took off 6 bases at V and 4 bases at J, with 21 bases between the two ends. This CDR3 has 15 residues. In nucleotides, the CDR3 is TGCAGCGTGATATGGCCGGGACAAGAAGGCTATGGCTACACCTTC. This sequence encodes CSVIWPGQEGYGYTF.

The V call is TRBV5-1, the J call TRBJ2-5, with D maybe TRBD1 (8 bases). There are 15 residues in the CDR3. In germline, CDR1 is SGHRS, CDR2 YFSETQ. V dropped 3 bases and J dropped 2 bases, with 14 bases sitting between them. CDR3 coding DNA: TGCGCCAGCAGCTCCGGACAGGGAGGGCAAGAGACCCAGTACTTC. It codes for CASSSGQGGQETQYF.

This clonotype has only a few counts. The chain joins TRBV12-3 or TRBV12-4 to TRBJ2-7, with 10 nucleotides matching TRBD1. Trimming cost V 5 bases and J 4 bases; bases outside gene matches: 8. This CDR3 has 15 amino acids. CDR3 loop: CASSPGTGVVYEQYF. CDR3 nucleotide sequence: TGTGCCAGCAGTCCAGGGACAGGGGTCGTTTACGAGCAGTACTTC.

The chain combines TRBV9 with TRBJ2-2; the match to TRBD1 covers 8 bases. This CDR3 region has 14 residues. From germline, CDR1 is SGDLS and CDR2 YYNGEE. J was trimmed by 7 bases and V by 1 base; bases with no gene match: 3. This chain's CDR3 is CASSVQGAGGELFF. CDR3 coding DNA: TGTGCCAGCAGCGTACAGGGGGCTGGCGGGGAGCTGTTTTTT.

As to this clonotype: Given a much more abundant clone one base away, this may be a read error. The chain has TRBV4-1 and TRBJ2-7, with a possible D match to TRBD2 (5 bases). Germline CDR1 reads MGHRA; CDR2 reads YSYEKL. This CDR3 is 14 amino acids long. The chain's CDR3 is CASSQVLGAYEKYF. Written as DNA, the CDR3 is TGCGCCAGCAGCCAAGTTTTGGGAGCCTACGAGAAGTACTTC.

This clonotype occurred a few times. The rearrangement links TRBV7-6 to TRBJ2-1; a weak D match, TRBD2 (5 bases). V was shortened by 4 bases and J by 0 bases, with 10 bases between the two germline ends. Germline assignment: CDR1 SGHVS and CDR2 FNYEAQ. The CDR3 extends over 15 amino acids. The CDR3 here is CASSSSTSSYNEQFF. For the CDR3, the DNA is TGTGCCAGCAGCTCTAGCACTAGCTCCTACAATGAGCAGTTCTTC.

The chain employs TRBV9 and TRBJ2-1; D might be TRBD2 (6 bases). This CDR3 comprises 14 residues. V dropped 2 bases and J dropped 5 bases, with 11 bases sitting between them. Germline V gene lookup returns CDR1 SGDLS and CDR2 YYNGEE. CDR3 coding DNA: TGTGCCAGCAGCGTTGGGGGGACCGACAATGAGCAGTTCTTC. Translation: CASSVGGTDNEQFF.

This chain uses TRBV20-1 with TRBJ1-2, with 11 positions matching TRBD1. The germline CDR1 and CDR2 sequences are DFQATT and SNEGSKA (reference sequence). The V and J ends lost 5 bases and 5 bases, in that order; junction bases with no gene match: 7. The CDR3 has 14 amino acids. The CDR3 bases are TGCAGTGCTCCAACAGGACAGGGGGCATATGGCTACACCTTC. Its translation: CSAPTGQGAYGYTF.

CDR3 sequence: CAISASGGYEQYF. CDR3 nucleotide sequence: TGTGCCATCAGTGCCTCGGGGGGCTACGAGCAGTACTTC. This sequence joins TRBV10-3 and TRBJ2-7; TRBD2 matches at 7 bases. The germline V gene encodes CDR1 ENHRY and CDR2 SYGVKD. The V gene end was trimmed by 4 bases and the J gene end by 3 bases; junction bases not matched to a gene: 3. The CDR3 runs 13 residues.

On this clonotype itself: The germline gene is not matched at one end of the junction; a read error may be the cause. The chain uses TRBV7-2 and TRBJ2-1, with D unclear. CDR3 length equals 15 residues. Germline V gives CDR1 SGHTA, CDR2 FQGNSA. The CDR3 is CASSLMDHSYTEQFF. For the CDR3, the DNA is TGTGCCAGCAGCTTAATGGACCACTCCTACACTGAGCAGTTCTTC.

V gene TRBV6-2 or TRBV6-3 combines with J gene TRBJ1-2; TRBD1 aligns across 10 bases. CDR3 size: 14 residues. Germline CDR1 reads MNHEY; CDR2 reads SVGEGT. With V trimmed by 8 bases and J by 3 bases, 6 bases remained unmatched. The CDR3 spells CASSRQGADYGYTF. In nucleotides, the CDR3 is TGTGCCAGCTCCCGACAGGGGGCGGACTATGGCTACACCTTC.

The V gene is TRBV29-1, the J gene TRBJ2-1, with 11 positions matching TRBD1. V was clipped by 6 bases and J by 10 bases; unmatched bases: 8. The V gene's germline CDR1 is SQVTM and CDR2 ANQGSEA. The CDR3 length is 13 residues. The CDR3 DNA reads TGCAGCGTCGACCGGGACAGGGGGGCAGAGCAGTTCTTC. Its protein product is CSVDRDRGAEQFF.

The rearrangement links TRBV12-3 or TRBV12-4 to TRBJ2-5, with D perhaps TRBD1 or TRBD2 (5 bases each). This CDR3 region has 15 residues. Trimming took 3 bases from V and 2 from J, leaving 13 bases between them. This CDR3 is CASSFPGTLQETQYF. In nucleotides, the CDR3 is TGTGCCAGCAGTTTTCCAGGGACCTTACAAGAGACCCAGTACTTC.

This clonotype was detected a few times. This chain connects TRBV4-3 to TRBJ2-7; D possibly uses TRBD1 or TRBD2 (5 bases each). The ends were cut back, 1 base at V and 0 bases at J, with 13 bases in the middle. This CDR3 comprises 16 residues. Germline V gene sequence: CDR1 LGHNA, CDR2 YSLEER. The CDR3 spells CASSQGDGTSSYEQYF. In DNA form, the CDR3 reads TGCGCCAGCAGCCAAGGTGACGGGACGAGCTCCTACGAGCAGTACTTC.

The sample holds a few counts of this clonotype. The chain has TRBV10-3 and TRBJ1-1; possible D gene TRBD1, 6 bases. The CDR3 extends over 14 amino acids. V was cut by 0 bases and J by 6 bases, with 11 bases left in between. The germline V gene encodes CDR1 ENHRY and CDR2 SYGVKD. CDR3 DNA sequence: TGTGCCATCAGTGAGTCGACGGGGGGCTCTGAAGCTTTCTTT. It encodes CAISESTGGSEAFF.

V usage is TRBV6-1 and J usage is TRBJ2-7; possible D gene TRBD1, 6 bases. Between the trimmed V and J ends, which lost 8 bases and 3 bases, there was a span of 14 bases. The CDR3 loop spans 13 amino acids. Germline CDR1 MNHNS, CDR2 SASEGT. CDR3 in amino acids: CASSPGHNYEQYF. Written as DNA, the CDR3 is TGTGCCAGCTCGCCGGGACACAACTACGAGCAGTACTTC.

The chain has TRBV2 and TRBJ2-7; TRBD2 aligns across 7 bases. Germline V lookup: CDR1 SNHLY, CDR2 FYNNEI. V dropped 2 bases and J dropped 0; count of bases not matched to a gene: 4. This CDR3 has 15 amino acids. The CDR3 reads CASSERPSGSYEQYF. Written as DNA, the CDR3 is TGTGCCAGCAGTGAAAGGCCTAGCGGCTCCTACGAGCAGTACTTC.

This chain links TRBV7-9 with TRBJ2-7; maybe TRBD2 (6 bases). With 5 bases removed from V and 0 bases from J, the gap between germline ends came to 20 bases. The CDR3 runs to 17 residues. The germline gives CDR1 SEHNR, CDR2 FQNEAQ (reference sequence). The CDR3 spells CASSLSSGGLASYEQYF. The CDR3 coding sequence is TGTGCCAGCAGCCTATCATCCGGAGGGCTAGCCTCCTACGAGCAGTACTTC.

V is TRBV9 and J is TRBJ2-1, with TRBD2 matching over 12 bases. J gave up 4 bases and V 0 bases, and 2 bases lay outside the gene matches. From germline, CDR1 is SGDLS and CDR2 YYNGEE. There are 16 residues in the CDR3. In nucleotides, the CDR3 is TGTGCCAGCAGCGTAGAAGGGACTAGCGGGTACAATGAGCAGTTCTTC. As protein: CASSVEGTSGYNEQFF.

This chain connects TRBV7-9 to TRBJ2-5; TRBD2 matches 8 bases. V gave up 5 bases and J gave up 2 bases; unmatched junction bases: 4. The CDR3 spans 14 residues. Germline V gene lookup returns CDR1 SEHNR and CDR2 FQNEAQ (reference sequence). CDR3 region: CASSATSGQETQYF. CDR3 coding DNA: TGTGCCAGCAGCGCCACTAGCGGACAAGAGACCCAGTACTTC. Supplemented by reference TRBV7-9 and TRBJ2-5, the full variable domain reads DTGVSQNPRHKITKRGQNVTFRCDPISEHNRLYWYRQTLGQGPEFLTYFQNEAQLEKSRLLSDRFSAERPKGSFSTLEIQRTEQGDSAMYLCASSATSGQETQYFGPGTRLLVL.

The CDR3 is CASSYSSGTSGNQYF. The DNA for the CDR3 is TGTGCCAGCAGTTACTCGAGTGGGACTAGCGGGAATCAGTACTTC. V gene TRBV6-2 or TRBV6-3 combines with J gene TRBJ2-4; 13 positions match TRBD2. The CDR3 extends over 15 amino acids. Germline V gives CDR1 MNHEY, CDR2 SVGEGT. Trimming removed 0 bases from V and 12 bases from J; junction bases left unmatched: 5.